Presented here are 23 T cell receptor beta chains from one specimen sequenced in a study of PD-1 blockade in classical Hodgkin lymphoma. Libraries were prepared by immunoSEQ multiplex PCR; TCRdb keeps only in-frame clonotypes and omits some of them. The table lists around 96,000 clones, over 80% of them singletons. All patients experienced relapse after autologous stem cell transplantation, and brentuximab vedotin exposure was variable. Sequences were derived from peripheral blood mononuclear cells (PBMCs), sampled at baseline. The receptors were gathered from a human donor with classical Hodgkin lymphoma.

The chain recombines TRBV28 with TRBJ2-7; unclear D gene. V lost 2 bases and J 0 bases, leaving 8 bases between the germline ends. CDR3 length equals 14 residues. Germline V lookup: CDR1 MDHEN, CDR2 SYDVKM. The CDR3 coding sequence is TGTGCCAGCAGTTTAGAGGATCTCTCCTACGAGCAGTACTTC. It yields the protein CASSLEDLSYEQYF.

The chain joins TRBV11-2 to TRBJ2-1; TRBD2 aligns across 10 bases. Germline assignment: CDR1 SGHAT and CDR2 FQNNGV. Trimming took 6 bases from V and 9 from J; bases not matched to a gene: 11. The CDR3 loop spans 15 amino acids. In DNA form, the CDR3 reads TGTGCCAGCAGGGTCCAGCTAGCGGGAGTCAGTGAGCAGTTCTTC. It is translated as CASRVQLAGVSEQFF.

The chain uses TRBV19 and TRBJ2-7; TRBD2 aligns across 8 bases. Germline values: CDR1 LNHDA, CDR2 SQIVND (reference sequence). This CDR3 has 16 amino acids. V lost 3 bases to trimming and J lost 0 bases; unmatched junction nucleotides: 7. This CDR3 reads CASSMSGSGTSYEQYF. CDR3 sequence (DNA): TGTGCCAGTAGTATGAGCGGTAGCGGGACCTCCTACGAGCAGTACTTC.

The J gene is TRBJ2-5, the V gene TRBV9, with 8 bases matching TRBD1. The CDR3 totals 14 residues. CDR1 and CDR2 from the germline V gene are SGDLS and YYNGEE. Losses at the gene ends were 0 bases for V and 2 bases for J; bases not matched to a gene: 0. The DNA for the CDR3 is TGTGCCAGCAGCGTAGGGACAGGGCAAGAGACCCAGTACTTC. This sequence encodes CASSVGTGQETQYF.

J is TRBJ2-3 and V is TRBV30; 10 bases fit TRBD1. Germline V CDR1 and CDR2: GTSNPN, SVGIG (reference sequence). The trim removed 3 bases at V and 3 bases at J, leaving 6 bases unmatched. The CDR3 is made up of 15 amino acids. As DNA, the CDR3 is TGTGCCTGGAGCCCCACGGACAGGGGGACAGATACGCAGTATTTT. It translates to CAWSPTDRGTDTQYF.

This chain joins TRBV5-6 and TRBJ1-1; D call uncertain. Trimming shortened V by 2 bases and J by 5 bases, and 13 bases separated the two germline ends. CDR3 length: 14 amino acids. Germline lookup yields CDR1 SGHDT and CDR2 YYEEEE. The CDR3 loop reads CASSFPGDATEAFF. The CDR3 DNA is TGTGCCAGCAGCTTCCCCGGGGATGCGACTGAAGCTTTCTTT. The complete variable domain, with remaining parts taken from reference TRBV5-6 and TRBJ1-1, reads DAGVTQSPTHLIKTRGQQVTLRCSPKSGHDTVSWYQQALGQGPQFIFQYYEEEERQRGNFPDRFSGHQFPNYSSELNVNALLLGDSALYLCASSFPGDATEAFFGQGTRLTVV.

The chain couples TRBV4-3 to TRBJ2-5, with 9 bases aligning to TRBD2. The CDR3 loop spans 16 amino acids. Germline V gene data show CDR1 as LGHNA and CDR2 as YSLEER. Trimming cost V 0 bases and J 4 bases; bases outside gene matches: 6. The CDR3 DNA reads TGCGCCAGCAGCCAAGATGGGACTAGCCGAGGAGAGACCCAGTACTTC. Residues: CASSQDGTSRGETQYF.

CDR3 amino acids: CASSTSRLASSSYEQYF. For the CDR3, the DNA is TGTGCCAGTAGTACGTCGAGACTAGCGTCGAGCTCCTACGAGCAGTACTTC. The chain employs TRBV19 and TRBJ2-7; 8 bases match TRBD2. The germline CDR1 and CDR2 sequences are LNHDA and SQIVND (reference sequence). The CDR3 runs to 17 residues. With V trimmed by 4 bases and J by 0 bases, 11 bases remained unmatched.

This rearrangement joins TRBV7-2 to TRBJ2-2; maybe TRBD2 (6 bases). V was shortened by 1 base and J by 0 bases, with 15 bases between the two germline ends. The length of the CDR3 is 18 residues. Germline V gene lookup returns CDR1 SGHTA and CDR2 FQGNSA. The CDR3 region is CASSLVAGGGTNTGELFF. The CDR3 DNA reads as TGTGCCAGCAGCTTAGTGGCCGGGGGTGGAACGAACACCGGGGAGCTGTTTTTT.

This clone was found a few times. The chain recombines TRBV18 with TRBJ2-5; D might be TRBD2 (6 bases). The CDR3 is 14 amino acids. Germline CDR1 is KGHSH and CDR2 is LQKENI. The V end lost 3 bases, the J end lost 5 bases, and 13 bases lay between the germline ends. CDR3 nucleotides: TGTGCCAGCTCACCGACGGGGGATGAGGAGACCCAGTACTTC. It yields the protein CASSPTGDEETQYF.

The table lists this clone with a few counts. The CDR3 loop is CASRGQPRDEQFF. CDR3 nucleotide sequence: TGTGCCAGTAGGGGACAGCCGAGGGATGAGCAGTTCTTC. The chain carries TRBV19 and TRBJ2-1; the match to TRBD1 covers 7 bases. Germline V lookup: CDR1 LNHDA, CDR2 SQIVND (reference sequence). J lost 8 bases, V lost 6 bases, and 7 bases had no gene match. The length of the CDR3 is 13 residues.

This sequence joins TRBV5-4 and TRBJ2-3; a weak D match, TRBD2 (6 bases). V lost 4 bases and J 4 bases, leaving 19 bases between the germline ends. The CDR3 has 16 amino acids. Germline assignment: CDR1 SGHNT and CDR2 YYREEE (reference sequence). The CDR3 sequence is CASSPEVGRRADTQYF. The CDR3 bases are TGTGCCAGCAGCCCCGAGGTCGGGAGACGAGCAGATACGCAGTATTTT. The whole variable domain, remainder taken from reference TRBV5-4 and TRBJ2-3, is ETGVTQSPTHLIKTRGQQVTLRCSSQSGHNTVSWYQQALGQGPQFIFQYYREEENGRGNFPPRFSGLQFPNYSSELNVNALELDDSALYLCASSPEVGRRADTQYFGPGTRLTVL.

This chain links TRBV7-9 with TRBJ1-1; possibly TRBD1 for D (6 bases). Germline V lookup: CDR1 SEHNR, CDR2 FQNEAQ (reference sequence). V lost 1 base, J lost 0 bases, and 12 bases lay in between. CDR3 length equals 16 residues. The CDR3 loop is CASSLVAGVLNTEAFF. The DNA for the CDR3 is TGTGCCAGCAGCTTAGTTGCAGGGGTGTTGAACACTGAAGCTTTCTTT.

Here the CDR3 reads CASSRQPLGETQYF. CDR3 bases: TGTGCCAGCAGTAGACAGCCCCTGGGGGAGACCCAGTACTTC. The chain carries TRBV9 and TRBJ2-5, with D perhaps TRBD1 (5 bases). The CDR3 covers 14 residues. CDR1 SGDLS and CDR2 YYNGEE come from the germline V gene. V lost 5 bases to trimming and J lost 5 bases, with 16 bases between them.

The gene calls are TRBV25-1 and TRBJ2-7; D is perhaps TRBD1 (5 bases). CDR1 is MGHDK, CDR2 SYGVNS, per germline. The CDR3 length is 15 residues. V lost 3 bases to trimming and J lost 11 bases, with 23 bases between them. The CDR3 DNA is TGTGCCAGCAGTGATGGCCAGTTACTTGGGGCGAGCAAGTACTTC. Amino acids: CASSDGQLLGASKYF.

The rearrangement links TRBV7-9 to TRBJ2-7; TRBD2 matches 8 bases. CDR1 and CDR2 (germline): SEHNR, FQNEAQ (reference sequence). The junction had 8 bases not matched to a gene; V was cut back by 1 base and J by 6 bases. There are 15 residues in the CDR3. This chain's CDR3 is CASSLGGAAGVEQYF. Written as DNA, the CDR3 is TGTGCCAGCAGCTTAGGGGGGGCAGCGGGAGTCGAGCAGTACTTC.

The sample holds many counts of this clone. This sequence joins TRBV5-6 and TRBJ2-3; 10 bases are shared with TRBD2. V was clipped by 5 bases and J by 1 base; unmatched bases: 16. This CDR3 has 19 residues. From germline, CDR1 is SGHDT and CDR2 YYEEEE. The CDR3: CASRSLWGTSVEGTDTQYF. In DNA, the CDR3 is TGTGCCAGCAGGAGCTTGTGGGGGACTAGCGTCGAGGGCACAGATACGCAGTATTTT.

The chain combines TRBV18 with TRBJ2-6, with 9 nucleotides matching TRBD1. J was trimmed by 0 bases and V by 4 bases; bases with no gene match: 7. CDR1 is KGHSH, CDR2 LQKENI, per germline. The CDR3 sequence is 18 residues long. The CDR3 here is CASSQVGQGISGANVLTF. In DNA, the CDR3 is TGTGCCAGCTCACAGGTGGGACAGGGCATCTCTGGGGCCAACGTCCTGACTTTC.

The chain uses TRBV7-7 and TRBJ2-1; a possible D gene is TRBD1 (6 bases). Germline V gene data show CDR1 as SSHAT and CDR2 as FNYEAQ (reference sequence). V was clipped by 5 bases and J by 7 bases, with 12 bases between them. There are 13 residues in the CDR3. CDR3 nucleotides: TGTGCCAGCAGCATCAAAGGGGGTAATGAGCAGTTCTTC. It yields the protein CASSIKGGNEQFF.

The sample holds one count of this clone. The genes are TRBV19 and TRBJ2-7; weak D call: TRBD2 (6 bases). The CDR3 contains 14 residues. In germline, CDR1 is LNHDA, CDR2 SQIVND (reference sequence). V dropped 5 bases and J dropped 2 bases, with 13 bases sitting between them. CDR3: CASSSYSGAYEQYF. The CDR3 DNA reads TGTGCCAGTAGTTCCTATAGCGGAGCCTACGAGCAGTACTTC.

The chain combines TRBV30 with TRBJ2-5, with 8 nucleotides matching TRBD1. The junction had 4 bases not matched to a gene; V was cut back by 5 bases and J by 2 bases. CDR1 is GTSNPN, CDR2 SVGIG, per germline (reference sequence). The CDR3 is 13 amino acids. Here the CDR3 reads CAWDRGWQETQYF. CDR3 sequence (DNA): TGTGCCTGGGACAGGGGTTGGCAAGAGACCCAGTACTTC.

The rearrangement links TRBV9 to TRBJ2-7, with D perhaps matching TRBD2 (5 bases). Germline loops: CDR1 SGDLS, CDR2 YYNGEE. Trimming stripped 0 bases from V and 6 bases from J, with 13 bases between. The CDR3 spans 14 residues. The CDR3 sequence: CASSVGGSGSEQYF. The CDR3 bases are TGTGCCAGCAGCGTAGGGGGTTCGGGGAGCGAGCAGTACTTC. Variable domain in full (rest from reference TRBV9 and TRBJ2-7): DSGVTQTPKHLITATGQRVTLRCSPRSGDLSVYWYQQSLDQGLQFLIQYYNGEERAKGNILERFSAQQFPDLHSELNLSSLELGDSALYFCASSVGGSGSEQYFGPGTRLTVT.

The rearrangement links TRBV5-1 to TRBJ2-1; the match to TRBD2 covers 8 bases. The CDR3 is made up of 16 amino acids. Germline loops: CDR1 SGHRS, CDR2 YFSETQ. J gave up 0 bases and V 2 bases, and 4 bases lay outside the gene matches. The CDR3 loop reads CASSFSGTSSYNEQFF. The CDR3 nucleotides read TGCGCCAGCAGCTTTAGCGGGACCAGCTCCTACAATGAGCAGTTCTTC.